The source of this T cell receptor (beta chain) is a study of T cell responses to AZD1222 COVID-19 vaccine. The study, taken as a whole, reports: Repertoires were obtained only post-peak T cell response. Unmutated variant regions reportedly attract nearly half of all spike-specific TCRs.

The CDR3 is made up of 16 amino acids. V dropped 7 bases and J dropped 5; count of bases not matched to a gene: 14. The germline V gene encodes CDR1 LNHDA and CDR2 SQIVND (reference sequence). As regards this clone: Its antigen remains unknown.

Assay used: immunoSEQ multiplex PCR; TCRdb lists only in-frame clones, some missing. The repertoire holds 90,000 to 150,000 clones, with about 89% as singletons. The chain combines TRBV19 with TRBJ2-3, with 8 bases fitting TRBD2. The input for sequencing was peripheral blood, taken on day 0 of AZD1222 vaccination. This clonotype originated in an adult in good health. Here the CDR3 DNA reads TGTGCCAGTAACCCCTCAGGCGGGGGGCCCATAGATACGCAGTATTTT. Encoded protein: CASNPSGGGPIDTQYF. The full variable domain, completed using reference TRBV19 and TRBJ2-3, is DGGITQSPKYLFRKEGQNVTLSCEQNLNHDAMYWYRQDPGQGLRLIYYSQIVNDFQKGDIAEGYSVSREKKESFPLTVTSAQKNPTAFYLCASNPSGGGPIDTQYFGPGTRLTVL.